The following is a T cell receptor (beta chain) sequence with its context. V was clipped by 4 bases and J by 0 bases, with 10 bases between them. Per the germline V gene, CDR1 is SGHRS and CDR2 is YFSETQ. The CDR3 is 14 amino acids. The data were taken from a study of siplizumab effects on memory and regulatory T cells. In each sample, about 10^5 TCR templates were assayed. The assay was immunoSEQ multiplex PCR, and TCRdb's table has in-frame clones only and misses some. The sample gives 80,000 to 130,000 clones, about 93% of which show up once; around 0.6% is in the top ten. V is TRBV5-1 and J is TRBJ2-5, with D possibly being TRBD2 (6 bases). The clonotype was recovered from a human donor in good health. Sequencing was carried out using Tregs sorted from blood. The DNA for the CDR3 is TGCGCCAGCAGCGGGGGGATGTACCAAGAGACCCAGTACTTC. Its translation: CASSGGMYQETQYF.